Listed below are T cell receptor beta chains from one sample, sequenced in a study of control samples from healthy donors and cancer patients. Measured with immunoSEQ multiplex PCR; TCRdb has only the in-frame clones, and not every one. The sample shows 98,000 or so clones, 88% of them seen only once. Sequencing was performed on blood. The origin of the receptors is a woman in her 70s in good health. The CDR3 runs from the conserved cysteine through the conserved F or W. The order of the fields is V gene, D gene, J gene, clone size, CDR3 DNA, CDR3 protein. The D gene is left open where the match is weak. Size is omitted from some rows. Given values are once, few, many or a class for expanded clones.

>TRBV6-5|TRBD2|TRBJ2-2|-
TGTGCCAGCAGAACTAGCGGGAGAGGTGGCGGGGAGCTGTTTTTT
CASRTSGRGGGELFF
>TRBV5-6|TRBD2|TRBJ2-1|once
TGTGCCAGCAGCTTCATAGCGGGAGAGACCAATGAGCAGTTCTTC
CASSFIAGETNEQFF
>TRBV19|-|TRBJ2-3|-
TGTGCCAGTAGTCACGGGAGCGGGTCCACAGATACGCAGTATTTT
CASSHGSGSTDTQYF
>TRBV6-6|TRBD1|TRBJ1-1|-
TGTGCCAGCAGTCGGTCCGGGACAGGGGGCTTGAACACTGAAGCTTTCTTT
CASSRSGTGGLNTEAFF
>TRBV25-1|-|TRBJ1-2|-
TGTGCCAGCAGTGACCCGAAAAGTCTTGGCTACACCTTC
CASSDPKSLGYTF
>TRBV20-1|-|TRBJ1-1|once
TGCAGTGCTAGGAGGGAGCGAGCTTTCTTT
CSARRERAFF
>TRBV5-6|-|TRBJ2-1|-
TGTGCCAGCAGCTTGACCACAAATGAGCAGTTCTTC
CASSLTTNEQFF
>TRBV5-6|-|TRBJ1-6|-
TGTGCCAGCAGCTTGGCATCGGGGAATTCACCCCTCCACTTT
CASSLASGNSPLHF
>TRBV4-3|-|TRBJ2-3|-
TGCGCCAGCAGCCAAGATCATGGTGATACGCAGTATTTT
CASSQDHGDTQYF
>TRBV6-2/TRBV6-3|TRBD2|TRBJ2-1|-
TGTGCCAGCAGTCCACTGACTAGCGGGAGAGAGGATGAGCAGTTCTTC
CASSPLTSGREDEQFF
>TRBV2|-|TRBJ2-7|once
TGTGCCAGCAGCGTAGGGACGACATACGAGCAGTACTTC
CASSVGTTYEQYF
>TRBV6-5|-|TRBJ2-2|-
TGTGCCAGTCGGGGAAACACCGGGGAGCTGTTTTTT
CASRGNTGELFF
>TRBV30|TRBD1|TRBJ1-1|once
TGTGCCTGGAGCCCACAGGGGTGGGACACTGAAGCTTTCTTT
CAWSPQGWDTEAFF
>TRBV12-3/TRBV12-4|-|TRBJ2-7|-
TGTGCCAGCAGTTTTGGGACCTACGAGCAGTACTTC
CASSFGTYEQYF
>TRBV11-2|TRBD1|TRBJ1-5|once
TGTGCCAGCAGCGTGGACAGGGGAGGCAATCAGCCCCAGCATTTT
CASSVDRGGNQPQHF
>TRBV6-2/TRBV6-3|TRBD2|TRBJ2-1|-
TGTGCCAGCAGCGCCAAGCGGGGCGGTTACAATGAGCAGTTCTTC
CASSAKRGGYNEQFF
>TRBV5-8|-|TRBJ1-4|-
TGTGCCAGCAGCTCGGGGAAACTGTTTTTT
CASSSGKLFF
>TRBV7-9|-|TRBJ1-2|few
TGTGCCAGCAGTCCTACTTTAGCTAACTATGGCTACACCTTC
CASSPTLANYGYTF
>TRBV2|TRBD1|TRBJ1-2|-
TGTGCCAGCAGTGAAATACAGGGGGCCGGGGGCTACACCTTC
CASSEIQGAGGYTF
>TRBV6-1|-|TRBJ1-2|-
TGTGCCAGCAGTGATGAAGGGGTTGTTGGCTACACCTTC
CASSDEGVVGYTF
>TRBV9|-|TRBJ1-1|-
TGTGCCAGCAGCGTGGGGGAGGGAGCTGCTTTCTTT
CASSVGEGAAFF
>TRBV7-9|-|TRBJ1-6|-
TGTGCCAGCAGCACGGGATCCAATAATTCACCCCTCCACTTT
CASSTGSNNSPLHF
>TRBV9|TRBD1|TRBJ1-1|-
TGTGCCAGCAGCGTAGACCCCCAGGGGGGGATGAACACTGAAGCTTTCTTT
CASSVDPQGGMNTEAFF
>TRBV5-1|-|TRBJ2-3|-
TGCGCCAGCAGCTTGATCCCCGGGGGGCGGCCAGATACGCAGTATTTT
CASSLIPGGRPDTQYF
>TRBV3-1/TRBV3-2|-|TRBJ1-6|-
TGTGCCAGCAGCCAGAGCGGGGGGGTCATAGCCCGCACCCTCCACTTT
CASSQSGGVIARTLHF
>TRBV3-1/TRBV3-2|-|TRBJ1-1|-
TGTGCCAGCAGCCAATTCGGGTACACTGAAGCTTTCTTT
CASSQFGYTEAFF
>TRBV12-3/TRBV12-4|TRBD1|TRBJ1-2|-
TGTGCCAGCAGTGGGGGACAGTACTATGGCTACACCTTC
CASSGGQYYGYTF
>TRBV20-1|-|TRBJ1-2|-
TGCAGTGCTACTAATAACTATGGCTACACCTTC
CSATNNYGYTF
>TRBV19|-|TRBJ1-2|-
TGTGCCAGTAGTATACCGGAGGGCGCAGGACGCTACACCTTC
CASSIPEGAGRYTF
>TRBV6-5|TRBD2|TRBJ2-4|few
TGTGCCAGCAGTTTGGGGGGACTAGATCCAAACATTCAGTACTTC
CASSLGGLDPNIQYF